The T cell receptor beta chain described here comes from a study of cytomegalovirus exposure and HLA in healthy donors. The CDR3 runs 18 residues. It was with 60 Vbeta and 13 Jbeta primers that the PCR ran. Assay: immunoSEQ multiplex PCR; the TCRdb copy retains only in-frame clones and omits some. The table includes about 220,000 clones, more than 65% detected once. The clonotype comes from a man aged 18 to 35 in good health and CMV-seronegative. Input material: PBMCs. This chain uses TRBV21-1 with TRBJ1-1; the D call TRBD1 from the table was never checked on the DNA. TRBV21-1 is a recognized pseudogene. The CDR3 reads CASSKEEGTGGYNTEAFF. CDR3 sequence (DNA): TGTGCCAGCAGCAAAGAAGAGGGGACAGGGGGCTATAACACTGAAGCTTTCTTT.